A single sample gave rise to the 23 T cell receptor beta chains below, sequenced in a study of blood T cell repertoires in COVID-19. This table comes from immunoSEQ multiplex PCR, and its TCRdb copy is limited to in-frame clones, with some not included. The sample gives 100,000 to 140,000 clones, about 90% of which show up once; roughly 1.2% is in the top ten. Sequencing was performed on peripheral blood. The receptors here all came from a woman aged 30 to 39 with acute or convalescent COVID-19.

The CDR3 is CASSIQIRNSPLHF. The DNA for the CDR3 is TGTGCCAGTAGTATCCAGATTCGTAATTCACCCCTCCACTTT. V usage is TRBV19 and J usage is TRBJ1-6; D uncertain. V was pared by 3 bases and J by 6 bases, with 9 bases between. Germline V lookup: CDR1 LNHDA, CDR2 SQIVND (reference sequence). CDR3 length: 14 residues.

The J gene is TRBJ1-1, the V gene TRBV7-2; weak D call: TRBD1 (6 bases). The CDR3 is 12 amino acids. V was clipped by 3 bases and J by 9 bases, with 11 bases between them. Germline V lookup: CDR1 SGHTA, CDR2 FQGNSA. Here the CDR3 DNA reads TGTGCCAGCAGCTTCGAGGGGGTCAAAGCTTTCTTT. Translated: CASSFEGVKAFF.

The chain combines TRBV6-1 with TRBJ1-5; D remains unclear. Germline V gene lookup returns CDR1 MNHNS and CDR2 SASEGT. CDR3 length equals 13 residues. V lost 7 bases and J 3 bases, leaving 10 bases between the germline ends. CDR3 in amino acids: CASTHGFNQPQHF. As DNA, the CDR3 is TGTGCCAGCACCCACGGGTTCAATCAGCCCCAGCATTTT.

The chain recombines TRBV6-2 or TRBV6-3 with TRBJ1-6; 8 nucleotides match TRBD1. Germline V CDR1 and CDR2: MNHEY, SVGEGT. There are 15 residues in the CDR3. With 4 bases clipped from V and 6 bases from J, the junction kept 5 bases outside the gene matches. The CDR3 here is CASSSRGQGNSPLHF. CDR3 in DNA: TGTGCCAGCAGTTCCCGCGGACAGGGTAATTCACCCCTCCACTTT.

V and J are TRBV11-3 and TRBJ2-1; TRBD2 aligns across 11 bases. Germline V gene data show CDR1 as SGHNT and CDR2 as YENEEA. J was trimmed by 8 bases and V by 4 bases; bases with no gene match: 7. The CDR3 spans 15 residues. CDR3 in DNA: TGTGCCAGCAGCTCCGTAGCGGGGGGGCTGTATGAGCAGTTCTTC. Protein sequence: CASSSVAGGLYEQFF.

The chain employs TRBV5-4 and TRBJ2-1, with TRBD2 matching 11 bases. The junction had 5 bases not matched to a gene; V was cut back by 3 bases and J by 6 bases. Germline CDR1 reads SGHNT; CDR2 reads YYREEE (reference sequence). The CDR3 is 15 amino acids. The CDR3 spells CASSSPTSGTNEQFF. The CDR3 coding sequence is TGTGCCAGCAGCTCCCCGACTAGCGGGACCAATGAGCAGTTCTTC.

The sample holds one count of this clone. The chain employs TRBV15 and TRBJ1-1, with a tentative D call TRBD1 (5 bases). Per germline, CDR1 LNHNV and CDR2 YYDKDF (reference sequence). The CDR3 is 15 amino acids. Trimming cost V 8 bases and J 2 bases, with 18 bases left between them. CDR3 loop: CATDARRGSNTEAFF. CDR3 in DNA: TGTGCCACCGACGCTCGTCGGGGGTCCAACACTGAAGCTTTCTTT.

This clone has more than one count but fewer than ten. Compared with germline, one end of the junction differs, possibly owing to a read error. The rearrangement links TRBV7-7 to TRBJ2-5, with 12 bases aligning to TRBD1. The germline V gene encodes CDR1 SSHAT and CDR2 FNYEAQ (reference sequence). CDR3 length: 15 amino acids. Here the CDR3 reads CASSQGTGGKETQYF. CDR3 sequence (DNA): TGTGCTAGCAGCCAGGGGACAGGGGGCAAGGAGACCCAGTACTTC.

The V and J genes are TRBV10-3 and TRBJ2-2; D is ambiguous. The V and J ends lost 10 bases and 0 bases respectively, with 15 bases between them. The CDR3 loop spans 15 amino acids. Germline CDR1 is ENHRY and CDR2 is SYGVKD. The chain's CDR3 is CATNRVAPNTGELFF. In DNA, the CDR3 is TGTGCCACCAACAGAGTCGCACCGAACACCGGGGAGCTGTTTTTT.

This sequence joins TRBV6-1 and TRBJ2-6; D is perhaps TRBD2 (6 bases). The CDR3 loop spans 16 amino acids. Germline lookup yields CDR1 MNHNS and CDR2 SASEGT. The ends were cut back, 3 bases at V and 2 bases at J, with 11 bases in the middle. The CDR3, as DNA: TGTGCCAGCAGTGATCGATGGGGGGCTGGGGCCAACGTCCTGACTTTC. It specifies CASSDRWGAGANVLTF.

The gene calls are TRBV7-2 and TRBJ1-1; D possibly corresponds to TRBD1 (6 bases). Deletions cut 5 bases from V and 3 bases from J, with 10 bases between. There are 13 residues in the CDR3. From germline, CDR1 is SGHTA and CDR2 FQGNSA. The CDR3 is CASSPHRDTEAFF. In DNA, the CDR3 is TGTGCCAGCAGCCCGCACAGGGACACTGAAGCTTTCTTT. The full variable domain, its missing parts supplied by reference TRBV7-2 and TRBJ1-1, is GAGVSQSPSNKVTEKGKDVELRCDPISGHTALYWYRQSLGQGLEFLIYFQGNSAPDKSGLPSDRFSAERTGGSVSTLTIQRTQQEDSAVYLCASSPHRDTEAFFGQGTRLTVV.

The J gene is TRBJ1-1, the V gene TRBV7-9; D not certain. The CDR3 is 12 amino acids. Looked up from germline, CDR1 is SEHNR and CDR2 is FQNEAQ (reference sequence). The V end was cut by 5 bases, the J end by 7 bases, with 11 bases between. CDR3 DNA: TGTGCCAGCAGCCCGAACAGTATTGAAGCTTTCTTT. Its translation is CASSPNSIEAFF.

The chain joins TRBV25-1 to TRBJ1-1; D gene unclear. CDR1 and CDR2 (germline): MGHDK, SYGVNS. The CDR3 is 13 residues long. Trimming removed 2 bases at V and 3 bases at J, with 7 bases between. CDR3 bases: TGTGCCAGCAGTGAACCAGGTTACACTGAAGCTTTCTTT. Encoded protein: CASSEPGYTEAFF.

The chain links TRBV7-2 to TRBJ2-7, with 7 bases identical to TRBD2. Germline V CDR1 and CDR2: SGHTA, FQGNSA. The V gene end was trimmed by 5 bases and the J gene end by 3 bases; junction bases not matched to a gene: 7. CDR3 length: 14 amino acids. The CDR3 is CASSPTGGGYEQYF. The CDR3 DNA sequence: TGTGCCAGCAGCCCGACTGGCGGGGGCTACGAGCAGTACTTC.

The chain employs TRBV28 and TRBJ2-1, with TRBD2 matching 12 bases. This CDR3 has 18 residues. Germline CDR1 reads MDHEN; CDR2 reads SYDVKM. With 7 bases clipped from V and 6 bases from J, the junction kept 16 bases outside the gene matches. The CDR3 DNA sequence: TGTGCCAGCAATCCTAAGACTAGCGGGAGCTCCTTCGTCAATGAGCAGTTCTTC. It yields the protein CASNPKTSGSSFVNEQFF.

The rearrangement uses TRBV5-1 and TRBJ1-2, with D perhaps TRBD1 (6 bases). The germline V gene encodes CDR1 SGHRS and CDR2 YFSETQ. The CDR3 contains 15 residues. V dropped 5 bases and J dropped 7 bases, with 21 bases sitting between them. The CDR3 here is CASSKGEQGQGGYTF. The CDR3, as DNA: TGCGCCAGCAGTAAAGGGGAACAGGGCCAAGGTGGCTACACCTTC.

The V and J genes are TRBV24-1 and TRBJ2-3, with TRBD2 as a possible D gene (5 bases). The CDR3 runs 14 residues. CDR1 is KGHDR and CDR2 is SFDVKD in the germline V gene. Trimming removed 4 bases from V and 5 bases from J, with 12 bases in between. CDR3 bases: TGTGCCACCAGTGACCCCCTCACTAGAGATACGCAGTATTTT. It translates to CATSDPLTRDTQYF.

Here the CDR3 reads CASTQPGQYEQYF. CDR3 nucleotides: TGTGCCAGCACCCAGCCGGGACAGTACGAGCAGTACTTC. This chain uses TRBV28 with TRBJ2-7; 7 nucleotides match TRBD1. Trimming at V came to 7 bases and at J to 4 bases, leaving 7 bases not matched to a gene. CDR1 is MDHEN, CDR2 SYDVKM, per germline. The CDR3 contains 13 residues. Full variable domain (outside the CDR3, taken from reference TRBV28 and TRBJ2-7): DVKVTQSSRYLVKRTGEKVFLECVQDMDHENMFWYRQDPGLGLRLIYFSYDVKMKEKGDIPEGYSVSREKKERFSLILESASTNQTSMYLCASTQPGQYEQYFGPGTRLTVT.

This chain joins TRBV10-3 and TRBJ1-1; possibly TRBD1 for D (6 bases). Germline loops: CDR1 ENHRY, CDR2 SYGVKD. V shed 3 bases and J shed 4 bases, with 18 bases lying between them. The CDR3 length is 16 residues. CDR3 nucleotides: TGTGCCATCAGTGATATGGGGGCGAGGTTTAGCACTGAAGCTTTCTTT. Translated: CAISDMGARFSTEAFF.

The gene calls are TRBV3-1 (or the pseudogene TRBV3-2) and TRBJ1-1; D gene ambiguous. The CDR3 sequence is 14 residues long. The germline CDR1 and CDR2 sequences are LGHDT and YNNKEL (reference sequence). Trimming took off 0 bases at V and 5 bases at J, with 10 bases between the two ends. The CDR3 sequence is CASSQEPGWTEAFF. CDR3 sequence (DNA): TGTGCCAGCAGCCAAGAACCGGGGTGGACTGAAGCTTTCTTT.

The chain combines TRBV9 with TRBJ2-3, with 11 bases that match TRBD2. The J segment lost 9 bases and the V segment lost 2 bases, leaving 2 bases of the junction unmatched. Germline assignment: CDR1 SGDLS and CDR2 YYNGEE. This CDR3 is built from 13 residues. The CDR3 DNA follows: TGTGCCAGCAGCGTCCGACTAGCGGGGACGCAGTATTTT. This encodes CASSVRLAGTQYF.

The chain carries TRBV11-2 and TRBJ1-6; TRBD1 might be the D (6 bases). This CDR3 is built from 16 residues. V lost 2 bases and J lost 9, with 17 bases in between. Germline V gene sequence: CDR1 SGHAT, CDR2 FQNNGV. The CDR3 DNA is TGTGCCAGCAGCTTAAGGTGGGGGGGGCTCAGTTCACCCCTCCACTTT. It is translated as CASSLRWGGLSSPLHF. The complete variable domain, with remaining parts taken from reference TRBV11-2 and TRBJ1-6, reads EAGVAQSPRYKIIEKRQSVAFWCNPISGHATLYWYQQILGQGPKLLIQFQNNGVVDDSQLPKDRFSAERLKGVDSTLKIQPAKLEDSAVYLCASSLRWGGLSSPLHFGNGTRLTVT.

This chain uses TRBV4-2 with TRBJ1-3; D is ambiguous. The ends were cut back, 1 base at V and 2 bases at J, with 12 bases in the middle. Germline CDR1 and CDR2: LGHNA and YNFKEQ. There are 16 residues in the CDR3. CDR3 in amino acids: CASSQGPRGAGNTIYF. In nucleotides, the CDR3 is TGTGCCAGCAGCCAAGGCCCCCGGGGTGCTGGAAACACCATATATTTT.